This is a list of T cell receptor beta chains from one sample in a study of cytomegalovirus exposure and HLA in healthy donors. Using immunoSEQ multiplex PCR, the repertoire was profiled, and TCRdb retains in-frame clones only, with some absent. The sample holds some 160,000 clones; 60% to 80% are singletons and the top ten take around 1.4%. Sample: PBMCs. The source of these receptors is a male donor in good health and CMV-seronegative. The CDR3 runs from the conserved cysteine through the conserved F or W. Each record gives: clone size, D gene, J gene, V gene, CDR3 protein, CDR3 DNA. The D gene is left open where the match is weak. Not every row has a clone size; where given, it reads once, few, many or a size class.

. | . | TRBJ1-6 | TRBV7-6 | CASSLQIRDNSPLHF | TGTGCCAGCAGCCTCCAAATTCGCGATAATTCACCCCTCCACTTT
. | . | TRBJ1-1 | TRBV6-7 | CASSFRLWYRESMNTEAFF | TGTGCCAGCAGTTTCCGCCTCTGGTATCGGGAGTCTATGAACACTGAAGCTTTCTTT
. | TRBD1 | TRBJ2-7 | TRBV11-2 | CASSPGTGVIEQYF | TGTGCCAGCAGCCCCGGGACAGGGGTGATCGAGCAGTACTTC
once | . | TRBJ2-7 | TRBV6-1 | CASSGTVSPASYEQYF | TGTGCCAGCAGTGGCACGGTTAGTCCTGCGAGCTACGAGCAGTACTTC
. | . | TRBJ2-6 | TRBV7-2 | CATDQASGANVLTF | TGTGCCACTGATCAGGCCTCTGGGGCCAACGTCCTGACTTTC
few | . | TRBJ1-1 | TRBV2 | CASSDSNTEAFF | TGTGCCAGCAGTGACAGTAACACTGAAGCTTTCTTT
. | . | TRBJ2-1 | TRBV6-5 | CASSPAGEGDNEQFF | TGTGCCAGCAGTCCCGCAGGGGAGGGCGACAATGAGCAGTTCTTC
. | TRBD2 | TRBJ2-1 | TRBV27 | CASSYKKPGLDGNEQFF | TGTGCCAGCAGTTACAAAAAACCGGGACTAGACGGAAATGAGCAGTTCTTC
. | TRBD2 | TRBJ2-1 | TRBV9 | CASSQSAGGGLNEQFF | TGTGCCAGCAGCCAATCAGCGGGAGGAGGCCTCAATGAGCAGTTCTTC
once | TRBD2 | TRBJ2-5 | TRBV5-6 | CASSLEGLAGRETQYF | TGTGCCAGCAGCTTGGAGGGCCTAGCGGGGCGGGAGACCCAGTACTTC
. | . | TRBJ2-5 | TRBV5-1 | CATTGTTSETQYF | TGCGCCACCACCGGGACCACTAGCGAGACCCAGTACTTC
. | . | TRBJ2-7 | TRBV6-1 | CASIQGYEQYF | TGTGCCAGCATCCAGGGATACGAGCAGTACTTC
. | . | TRBJ2-3 | TRBV5-6 | CASSLRQIQSTDTQYF | TGTGCCAGCAGCTTGCGGCAGATACAGAGCACAGATACGCAGTATTTT
. | . | TRBJ1-2 | TRBV5-4 | CASSDNYRAGYTF | TGTGCCAGCAGCGACAACTACAGGGCTGGCTACACCTTC
. | . | TRBJ1-4 | TRBV5-4 | CASSLVGGGDDEKLFF | TGTGCCAGCAGCTTGGTAGGGGGGGGCGATGACGAAAAACTGTTTTTT
. | . | TRBJ2-3 | TRBV30 | CAWTPSTDTQYF | TGTGCCTGGACCCCTAGCACAGATACGCAGTATTTT
. | TRBD1 | TRBJ1-1 | TRBV6-6 | CASSRTGQGNTEAFF | TGTGCCAGCAGCCGAACGGGACAGGGGAACACTGAAGCTTTCTTT
once | . | TRBJ2-7 | TRBV28 | CASSLLSEYEQYF | TGTGCCAGCAGTTTGCTTAGTGAGTACGAGCAGTACTTC
. | . | TRBJ2-2 | TRBV7-6 | CASSFAGGTGELFF | TGTGCCAGCAGCTTCGCCGGGGGCACCGGGGAGCTGTTTTTT
. | TRBD2 | TRBJ2-5 | TRBV7-9 | CASTPGASGRQETQYF | TGTGCCAGCACCCCCGGGGCTAGCGGGCGCCAAGAGACCCAGTACTTC
. | . | TRBJ2-3 | TRBV27 | CASSFRGTASTDTQYF | TGTGCCAGCAGTTTTAGGGGGACGGCAAGCACAGATACGCAGTATTTT
. | . | TRBJ2-1 | TRBV6-5 | CASSYSTRNEQFF | TGTGCCAGCAGTTACTCGACACGCAATGAGCAGTTCTTC
. | . | TRBJ2-2 | TRBV5-6 | CASSFLIQAGELFF | TGTGCCAGCAGCTTTTTAATTCAGGCCGGGGAGCTGTTTTTT
once | . | TRBJ1-6 | TRBV7-8 | CASSLGPGAGGSPLHF | TGTGCCAGCAGCTTAGGACCAGGGGCGGGGGGTTCACCCCTCCACTTT
. | . | TRBJ2-3 | TRBV7-3 | CASSATSWDTQYF | TGTGCCAGCAGCGCAACGAGTTGGGATACGCAGTATTTT
few | TRBD2 | TRBJ2-7 | TRBV29-1 | CSVAAGGTHEQYF | TGCAGCGTTGCGGCGGGAGGCACTCACGAGCAGTACTTC
few | TRBD1 | TRBJ1-5 | TRBV6-6 | CASSDRGYGNQPQHF | TGTGCCAGCAGCGACAGGGGGTATGGCAATCAGCCCCAGCATTTT
. | . | TRBJ1-4 | TRBV18 | CASSPRGSTNEKLFF | TGTGCCAGCTCGCCGAGGGGGTCAACTAATGAAAAACTGTTTTTT
. | . | TRBJ2-1 | TRBV23-1 | CASSQPAGHDNEQFF | TGCGCCAGCAGTCAACCAGCGGGACACGACAATGAGCAGTTCTTC
few | . | TRBJ2-3 | TRBV9 | CASSVQASTDTQYF | TGTGCCAGCAGCGTACAGGCCAGCACAGATACGCAGTATTTT
. | TRBD2 | TRBJ2-1 | TRBV18 | CASSRRLAGALSYNEQFF | TGTGCCAGCTCCCGAAGACTAGCGGGAGCTCTCTCCTACAATGAGCAGTTCTTC
. | . | TRBJ1-4 | TRBV6-1 | CASILIPGGSEKLFF | TGTGCCAGCATCCTGATACCTGGCGGGAGTGAAAAACTGTTTTTT
. | . | TRBJ1-2 | TRBV6-5 | CASSEYSAGNGYTF | TGTGCCAGCAGTGAATATTCGGCGGGGAATGGCTACACCTTC
. | . | TRBJ1-4 | TRBV2 | CASSERDTRGFF | TGTGCCAGCAGTGAACGGGACACCCGAGGATTTTTT
. | TRBD1 | TRBJ2-3 | TRBV5-1 | CASSFQGDADTQYF | TGCGCCAGCAGCTTCCAGGGGGACGCAGATACGCAGTATTTT
. | . | TRBJ2-1 | TRBV7-2 | CASSLGGVYNEQFF | TGTGCCAGCAGCTTAGGCGGAGTTTACAATGAGCAGTTCTTC
. | . | TRBJ1-4 | TRBV5-1 | CASSFWETNEKLFF | TGCGCCAGCAGCTTCTGGGAGACTAATGAAAAACTGTTTTTT
. | TRBD1 | TRBJ1-1 | TRBV28 | CASSRDSMNTEAFF | TGTGCCAGCAGTAGGGACAGCATGAACACTGAAGCTTTCTTT
. | TRBD1 | TRBJ1-4 | TRBV6-1 | CASSVQGADEKLFF | TGTGCCAGCAGTGTGCAGGGGGCAGATGAAAAACTGTTTTTT
. | . | TRBJ2-4 | TRBV15 | CATSSQTGDIQYF | TGTGCCACCAGCAGCCAAACCGGGGACATTCAGTACTTC
. | TRBD1 | TRBJ1-1 | TRBV4-2 | CASSHATGVNTEAFF | TGTGCCAGCAGCCACGCGACAGGGGTGAACACTGAAGCTTTCTTT
. | TRBD1 | TRBJ1-3 | TRBV9 | CASSAWTGLSGNTIYF | TGTGCCAGCAGCGCGTGGACAGGCCTCTCTGGAAACACCATATATTTT
once | TRBD1 | TRBJ1-1 | TRBV6-5 | CASSLTGNMNTEAFF | TGTGCCAGCAGCTTGACAGGGAACATGAACACTGAAGCTTTCTTT
. | . | TRBJ2-5 | TRBV5-1 | CASSLAREETQYF | TGCGCCAGCAGCTTGGCCAGGGAAGAGACCCAGTACTTC
once | TRBD1 | TRBJ2-5 | TRBV7-7 | CASSLGRTGQETQYF | TGTGCCAGCAGCTTAGGAAGGACAGGCCAAGAGACCCAGTACTTC
. | . | TRBJ2-2 | TRBV7-2 | CASSLVQGNTGELFF | TGTGCCAGCAGCTTAGTACAGGGGAACACCGGGGAGCTGTTTTTT
once | . | TRBJ1-1 | TRBV7-9 | CASSNRENTEAFF | TGTGCCAGCAGCAACCGGGAGAACACTGAAGCTTTCTTT
. | . | TRBJ1-2 | TRBV27 | CASSPDSRGYTF | TGTGCCAGCAGCCCGGACAGTAGAGGCTACACCTTC
. | TRBD2 | TRBJ2-7 | TRBV29-1 | CSVEEAGWRTYEQYF | TGCAGCGTTGAAGAAGCGGGGTGGCGGACCTACGAGCAGTACTTC
. | TRBD1 | TRBJ1-2 | TRBV9 | CASSAQPGTGTLSGGYTF | TGTGCCAGCAGCGCCCAGCCCGGGACAGGGACTCTATCGGGCGGCTACACCTTC
. | TRBD2 | TRBJ2-3 | TRBV5-6 | CASSLAESGTSGMVDTQYF | TGTGCCAGCAGCTTGGCCGAATCCGGGACTAGCGGGATGGTAGATACGCAGTATTTT
. | TRBD2 | TRBJ2-1 | TRBV7-3 | CASASGAMNNEQFF | TGTGCCAGCGCTAGCGGGGCAATGAACAATGAGCAGTTCTTC
. | . | TRBJ1-1 | TRBV5-1 | CASSPRGSDTEAFF | TGCGCCAGCAGCCCGAGGGGGTCTGACACTGAAGCTTTCTTT
. | . | TRBJ1-4 | TRBV6-1 | CASSSRVSNEKLFF | TGTGCCAGCAGTAGCAGGGTATCGAATGAAAAACTGTTTTTT
. | TRBD1 | TRBJ1-4 | TRBV27 | CASSFSYRGTNEKLFF | TGTGCCAGCAGTTTCTCTTACAGGGGAACTAATGAAAAACTGTTTTTT
once | . | TRBJ1-5 | TRBV27 | CASSSGDQPQHF | TGTGCCAGCAGTTCGGGGGACCAGCCCCAGCATTTT
once | TRBD2 | TRBJ2-7 | TRBV11-2 | CASSLDAASGPSQYF | TGTGCCAGCAGCTTAGATGCGGCTAGCGGGCCCTCGCAGTACTTC
. | TRBD1 | TRBJ2-7 | TRBV6-5 | CASRWTGGYEQYF | TGTGCCAGCAGATGGACAGGGGGGTACGAGCAGTACTTC
few | . | TRBJ2-3 | TRBV11-1 | CASSPQSTDTQYF | TGTGCCAGCAGCCCACAGAGCACAGATACGCAGTATTTT